The entry below gives a single TCR beta chain sequence along with its context. The antigen remains unidentified. CD4+ cell separation produced CD45RA+ naive and CD45RA-negative memory subsets. Measured with immunoSEQ multiplex PCR; TCRdb has only the in-frame clones, and not every one. The data show approximately 1,000,000 clones, around three quarters seen once. Germline V gives CDR1 MNHEY, CDR2 SVGAGI. The CDR3 length is 15 residues. Trimming removed 2 bases from V and 2 bases from J; junction bases left unmatched: 2. The data belong to a study of shared clonotypes between healthy human individuals. Study details: Each donor contributed plates that comprised three CD4 naive, three CD4 memory, two CD8 naive and one CD8 memory. Study findings and constraints: Since donors were few, the genetic and exposure-history diversity represented was limited. A handful of donors showed sharing of about 4.8% of naive CD4 clonotypes.

The sequenced material came from memory CD4+ T cells from PBMCs. Sample subset: CD45RA-negative fraction. The chain uses TRBV6-5 and TRBJ1-1; TRBD1 agrees at 10 bases. This TCR was recovered from a man younger than 35 in good health. Some clones in this sample may be carry-over from other donors' samples. The DNA for the CDR3 is TGTGCCAGCAGTTACGGGGACAGGGGTAACACTGAAGCTTTCTTT. Amino acid sequence: CASSYGDRGNTEAFF.